This T cell receptor beta chain was sequenced for a study of blood T cell repertoires in COVID-19. Overall study context: Researchers got acute and convalescent COVID-19 samples from the United States, Italy and Spain. Sources were T cells, B-cell-depleted T cells, or PBMCs; the material itself was cDNA or gDNA.

Germline V gene lookup returns CDR1 SGHTA and CDR2 FQGNSA. The J segment lost 6 bases and the V segment lost 3 bases, leaving 13 bases of the junction unmatched. The CDR3 consists of 17 residues. Per the original methods: Amplification from reference gene primers served as the basis for estimated nucleated cell counts. Produced via immunoSEQ multiplex PCR; TCRdb's table is partial and in-frame only. V, J and clone size reflect that table, while D and trimming were determined from the DNA. The sample shows about 250,000 clones, approximately 85% of them seen only once. The material sequenced was peripheral blood. V is TRBV7-2 and J is TRBJ2-2; the match to TRBD2 covers 7 bases. The source is a man between 50 and 59 years old with active or convalescent COVID-19. CDR3 DNA sequence: TGTGCCAGCAGCTTCAAGCCCGCAAGCGGGACCCCCGGGGAGCTGTTTTTT. Protein: CASSFKPASGTPGELFF.